The present T cell receptor beta chain was sequenced within a study of blood T cell repertoires in COVID-19. As originally analysed: Reference gene primers were amplified, and this amplification served to estimate nucleated cell counts. Assay used: immunoSEQ multiplex PCR; TCRdb lists only in-frame clones, some missing. V and J calls and clone size are those listed in that table; D and trimming were worked out from the DNA. The sample gives 180,000 or so clones, 70% to 90% of which show up once; roughly 8.2% is in the top ten. Trimming removed 1 base at V and 2 bases at J, with 9 bases between. The CDR3 loop spans 14 amino acids. The germline V gene has CDR1 SGHDN and CDR2 FVKESK.

The receptor was derived from a man in his sixties with acute or convalescent COVID-19. The material sequenced was peripheral blood. This chain uses TRBV14 with TRBJ2-7; D might be TRBD2 (6 bases). The CDR3 sequence: CASSQVTGAYEQYF. DNA of the CDR3: TGTGCCAGCAGCCAAGTGACGGGAGCCTACGAGCAGTACTTC.